The T cell receptor (beta chain) described here comes from a study of T cell responses to AZD1222 COVID-19 vaccine. The study, taken as a whole, reports: Clonal diversity may have been underestimated, and the donors were mostly white British, with more females than males. AZD1222 recipients seropositive at baseline numbered only 5 to 7.

The CDR3 extends over 16 amino acids. The V gene's germline CDR1 is MNHEY and CDR2 SMNVEV (reference sequence). Trimming took off 6 bases at V and 4 bases at J, with 19 bases between the two ends. Remarks on this clone: The target antigen is unknown.

Some clones are missing from TCRdb's copy, which holds only in-frame ones; the method was immunoSEQ multiplex PCR. The sample carries approximately 100,000 clones, about nine tenths recorded once. The TCR was taken from an adult in good health. The material sequenced was peripheral blood, taken on day 0 of AZD1222 vaccination. The chain recombines TRBV27 with TRBJ1-5; a possible D gene is TRBD1 (5 bases). CDR3 protein: CASRPETGLWNQPQHF. DNA for the CDR3: TGTGCCAGCAGACCCGAAACAGGTCTTTGGAATCAGCCCCAGCATTTT.